This TCR beta chain came from a study of PD-1 blockade in classical Hodgkin lymphoma. In the study overall: Patients were dosed intravenously with nivolumab at 3 mg/kg every 2 weeks. Findings of the study overall: A significant rise in TCR diversity by C4D1 was seen for CD4+ but not CD8+ cells.

CDR1 KGHSH and CDR2 LQKENI come from the germline V gene. Losses at the gene ends were 6 bases for V and 5 bases for J; bases not matched to a gene: 15. The CDR3 runs 16 residues. Remarks on this clone: Its matching antigen is unknown.

Every patient relapsed after autologous stem cell transplantation, and brentuximab vedotin exposure varied. Generated by immunoSEQ multiplex PCR, the TCRdb table keeps only in-frame clones and is missing some. The profile shows about 72,000 clones, about 93% of them singletons. The origin of this receptor is a human donor with classical Hodgkin lymphoma. The sequencing here drew on peripheral blood mononuclear cells (PBMCs), taken at baseline. This rearrangement joins TRBV18 to TRBJ2-7; 8 nucleotides align to TRBD1. The CDR3 sequence: CASSLVGGNRGNEQYF. The CDR3, as DNA: TGTGCCAGCTCGCTTGTGGGGGGCAACAGGGGGAACGAGCAGTACTTC.